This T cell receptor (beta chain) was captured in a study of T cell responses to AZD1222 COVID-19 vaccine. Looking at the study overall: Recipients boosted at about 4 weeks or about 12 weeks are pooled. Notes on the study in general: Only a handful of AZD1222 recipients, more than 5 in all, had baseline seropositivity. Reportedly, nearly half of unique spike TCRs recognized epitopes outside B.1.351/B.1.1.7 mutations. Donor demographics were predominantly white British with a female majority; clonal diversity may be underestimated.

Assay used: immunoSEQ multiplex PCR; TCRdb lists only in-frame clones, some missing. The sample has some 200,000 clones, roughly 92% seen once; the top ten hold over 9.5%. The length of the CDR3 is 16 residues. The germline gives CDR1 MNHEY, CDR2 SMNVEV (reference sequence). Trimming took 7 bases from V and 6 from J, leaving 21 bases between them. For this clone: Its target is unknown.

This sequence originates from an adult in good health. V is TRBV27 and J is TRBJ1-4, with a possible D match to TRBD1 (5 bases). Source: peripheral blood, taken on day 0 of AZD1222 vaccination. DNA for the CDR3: TGTGCCAGCACCCTTAAAGCCCAGGGAAGGTATGAAAAACTGTTTTTT. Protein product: CASTLKAQGRYEKLFF.